This is a list of T cell receptor beta chains from one sample in a study of blood T cell repertoires in COVID-19. Repertoires were generated with immunoSEQ multiplex PCR, while TCRdb's copy carries only in-frame clones and drops some. Of around 81,000 clones in the sample, about 80% were seen once. Sample: peripheral blood. The receptors shown here come from an older man with acute or convalescent COVID-19. CDR3s include the opening cysteine and the closing phenylalanine or tryptophan. The D gene is left open where the match is weak. Clone size appears in some rows only: once, few, many, or a class for an expanded clone.

CDR3nt,CDR3aa,abundance,v_gene,d_gene,j_gene
TGTGCCAGTTCCGGGGGCCAAGAGACCCAGTACTTC,CASSGGQETQYF,.,TRBV28,.,TRBJ2-5
TGTGCCAGTAGGGCCCAGTCGCGGGTAACTAACTATGGCTACACCTTC,CASRAQSRVTNYGYTF,.,TRBV19,.,TRBJ1-2
TGTGCCAGCAGCCCGAGTCCTGACAGTGAAGCTTTCTTT,CASSPSPDSEAFF,.,TRBV7-8,.,TRBJ1-1
TGTGCCAGCTATACCGTGGGGGACACCGATTCACCCCTCCACTTT,CASYTVGDTDSPLHF,.,TRBV28,.,TRBJ1-6
TGCGCCAGCAGTGAGCACCCTGGAGCGAGGACCGGGGAGCTGTTTTTT,CASSEHPGARTGELFF,.,TRBV10-1,.,TRBJ2-2
TGTGCCTGGAGTGGCTCAGGGGACGGATACTACGAGCAGTACTTC,CAWSGSGDGYYEQYF,.,TRBV30,.,TRBJ2-7
TGTGCCAGTCGCCGGGGCCGGGACAGGGACGGCTACACCTTC,CASRRGRDRDGYTF,few,TRBV19,TRBD1,TRBJ1-2
TGTGCCAGCATCCCGACAGAACTTATCATGAACACTGAAGCTTTCTTT,CASIPTELIMNTEAFF,.,TRBV2,.,TRBJ1-1
TGTGCCAGCAGCTGGACTAGCGGGAACTACAATGAGCAGTTCTTC,CASSWTSGNYNEQFF,few,TRBV7-3,TRBD2,TRBJ2-1
TGCAGCGTTGAATCCCCTCGCAGGGGAGGGGATACGCAGTATTTT,CSVESPRRGGDTQYF,.,TRBV29-1,.,TRBJ2-3
TGTGCCAGTAGTATGGGAGTGGGGACAGGGGGCAATGAGCAGTTCTTC,CASSMGVGTGGNEQFF,.,TRBV19,TRBD1,TRBJ2-1
TGTGCCAGCAGCGAACTAGCGAGCACAGATACGCAGTATTTT,CASSELASTDTQYF,.,TRBV9,TRBD2,TRBJ2-3
TGCGCCAGCAGCCAAACTAGCGGGGGCCAGAGCTCCTACAATGAGCAGTTCTTC,CASSQTSGGQSSYNEQFF,.,TRBV4-3,TRBD2,TRBJ2-1
TGCGCCAGCAGCTTGTCGGGACTAGCGGGAGCAGGCGAGCAGTACTTC,CASSLSGLAGAGEQYF,.,TRBV5-1,TRBD2,TRBJ2-7
TGTGCCAGCAGCCGGGGTCTCGCGGGGGTCACAGATACGCAGTATTTT,CASSRGLAGVTDTQYF,once,TRBV7-2,TRBD2,TRBJ2-3
TGCAGCGTTGTTACTAGCGGGAGGGGAATGAAGCAGTTCTTC,CSVVTSGRGMKQFF,.,TRBV29-1,TRBD2,TRBJ2-1
TGTGCCAGTAGTTCGGACAGGGGGCGCAGCCAGCCCCAGCATTTT,CASSSDRGRSQPQHF,.,TRBV19,TRBD1,TRBJ1-5
TGTGCCAGTAGTTCGAGAGGGAGGGGAATCTCAGCTTTCTTT,CASSSRGRGISAFF,once,TRBV19,.,TRBJ1-1
TGCAGCGCTGAGATTACTAGCGGGACCTACAATGAGCAGTTCTTC,CSAEITSGTYNEQFF,.,TRBV29-1,TRBD2,TRBJ2-1
TGTGCCAGCAGCGTAGGACAGACGAACACTGAAGCTTTCTTT,CASSVGQTNTEAFF,.,TRBV9,.,TRBJ1-1
TGTGCCAGCAGTTTTGCCAGGCATGGCTACACCTTC,CASSFARHGYTF,.,TRBV6-2/TRBV6-3,.,TRBJ1-2
TGTGCCAGCAGCTTAGCGAGGGGGCCCACAGATACGCAGTATTTT,CASSLARGPTDTQYF,once,TRBV7-2,TRBD1,TRBJ2-3
TGTGCCAGCCGCCGGGACAGGGGGCCAGAAGGCTATGGCTACACCTTC,CASRRDRGPEGYGYTF,.,TRBV19,TRBD1,TRBJ1-2
TGTGCCAGCACCCACAGGGATACGCAGTATTTT,CASTHRDTQYF,.,TRBV6-5,.,TRBJ2-3
TGTGCCAGCAGTGACGTCGGAGGGCTTAACAATGAGCAGTTCTTC,CASSDVGGLNNEQFF,.,TRBV6-1,.,TRBJ2-1
TGTGCCAGCTCACCACAACGGGAAACTAATGAAAAACTGTTTTTT,CASSPQRETNEKLFF,.,TRBV18,.,TRBJ1-4
TGTGCCAGCAGCTTAGCTAGCGGGAGCTCTGGGACCCAGTACTTC,CASSLASGSSGTQYF,.,TRBV7-2,TRBD2,TRBJ2-5
TGTGCCTGGACATCAGGGGGGCAACAAGAGCAGTACTTC,CAWTSGGQQEQYF,.,TRBV30,.,TRBJ2-7
TGTGCCAGCACCACGGGGAGCGGTGTACACACAGATACGCAGTATTTT,CASTTGSGVHTDTQYF,.,TRBV5-4,.,TRBJ2-3
TGTGCCAGCAGCTTAGCGCGGATAGCGGGACCGTACAATGAGCAGTTCTTC,CASSLARIAGPYNEQFF,.,TRBV7-9,TRBD2,TRBJ2-1
TGTGCCAGCCGGCCCGGGGGTATGAACACCGGGGAGCTGTTTTTT,CASRPGGMNTGELFF,.,TRBV28,.,TRBJ2-2
TGTGCCAGCAAAACCGCTAGCGGGAGTGCGTACGAGCAGTACTTC,CASKTASGSAYEQYF,.,TRBV27,TRBD2,TRBJ2-7
TGTGCCAGCAGCCAAGATCAGGGCCAGGGGGCAGAGACCCAGTACTTC,CASSQDQGQGAETQYF,.,TRBV3-1/TRBV3-2,TRBD1,TRBJ2-5
TGTGCCAGCAGTTCAAACTATGGCTACACCTTC,CASSSNYGYTF,.,TRBV28,.,TRBJ1-2
TGTGCCAGCAGCACTGATTGGGGAGATCAGCCCCAGCATTTT,CASSTDWGDQPQHF,once,TRBV7-9,.,TRBJ1-5
TGCGCCAGCAGTAGAGGGAGTTTTGGGGAGACCCAGTACTTC,CASSRGSFGETQYF,.,TRBV10-1,.,TRBJ2-5
TGTGCCAGCAGTTACCAGACTAGCGGGGGGTTCACCGGGGAGCTGTTTTTT,CASSYQTSGGFTGELFF,.,TRBV6-2/TRBV6-3,TRBD2,TRBJ2-2
TGCGCCAGCAGCGAAGAAGGGGGCCAGCCCCAGCATTTT,CASSEEGGQPQHF,large,TRBV4-1,TRBD1,TRBJ1-5
TGTGCCATCAGTGCGGCAGGGGGCCAAGCTTTCTTT,CAISAAGGQAFF,.,TRBV10-3,TRBD1,TRBJ1-1
TGTGCCAGCAGCCCCGGAGGGTGGGGTGGAAATGAGCAGTTCTTC,CASSPGGWGGNEQFF,once,TRBV7-2,.,TRBJ2-1
TGTGCCAGCAGTGTCGGTCTAGCGACCACAGATACGCAGTATTTT,CASSVGLATTDTQYF,.,TRBV2,.,TRBJ2-3
TGTGCCAGCAGTTCCCCCGGGACAGGGGCGAGCAATGAGCAGTTCTTC,CASSSPGTGASNEQFF,.,TRBV28,TRBD1,TRBJ2-1
TGTGCCAGCAGCTCCGGGACAGATAATTCACCCCTCCACTTT,CASSSGTDNSPLHF,.,TRBV7-3,TRBD1,TRBJ1-6
TGTGCCAGCAGCCAATCTTTCCCAGGGGCCGGGGAGCTGTTTTTT,CASSQSFPGAGELFF,.,TRBV16,.,TRBJ2-2
TGTGCCAGCAGCTTAGCGTTTCGTCAGGACGATGAGGGACTGTTTTTT,CASSLAFRQDDEGLFF,once,TRBV7-2,.,TRBJ1-4
TGTGCCAGCAGTTTTTGGGGGCGAGGTACTGAAGCTTTCTTT,CASSFWGRGTEAFF,.,TRBV27,.,TRBJ1-1
TGCGCCAGCACCGGGACTAGCGGGACAGATACGCAGTATTTT,CASTGTSGTDTQYF,few,TRBV10-2,TRBD2,TRBJ2-3
TGTGCCAGCAGCTTAGCGCTGGGGCGGGAGTACAATGAGCAGTTCTTC,CASSLALGREYNEQFF,once,TRBV7-2,TRBD2,TRBJ2-1
TGTGCCAGTAGGATAACAGGGTCAGGGCAGCCCCAGCATTTT,CASRITGSGQPQHF,.,TRBV19,.,TRBJ1-5
TGTGCCAGCAGTCCCGGTTCGGGGGAGGTCACTGAAGCTTTCTTT,CASSPGSGEVTEAFF,.,TRBV28,.,TRBJ1-1
TGTGCCAGCAGTGACGGATCCCAGAGGTCCTACAATGAGCAGTTCTTC,CASSDGSQRSYNEQFF,few,TRBV6-4,.,TRBJ2-1
TGTGCCAGCAGCGTAGGGACAGGGGGGACCGGGGAGCTGTTTTTT,CASSVGTGGTGELFF,.,TRBV11-3,TRBD1,TRBJ2-2
TGTGCCAGCAACGTCCCCCAGTCCTATAATTCACCCCTCCACTTT,CASNVPQSYNSPLHF,.,TRBV28,.,TRBJ1-6
TGTGCCAGCAGCTTAGCAGGACAAAACTATGGCTACACCTTC,CASSLAGQNYGYTF,once,TRBV7-2,.,TRBJ1-2